These 3 T cell receptor beta chains share one sample of origin, sequenced in a study of T cells in Graves' hyperthyroidism and ophthalmopathy (dated by TCRdb to between 2017 and 2020). The library was built by means of multiplex PCR. TCRdb lists the instrument as Illumina HiSeq 2000. The TCR beta CDR3 regions were amplified from RNA transcripts. For the first round of RT-PCR on the TCR CDR3, the HTBI primer set was used together with the Qiagen OneStep RT-PCR kit. TCRdb reanalyzed the raw reads on its own, using fastp at Q25 for trimming and MiXCR for clone calling, and kept in-frame beta chains. Merged by CDR3 protein, the rows form single entries marked with the most common genes and DNA. The sample profile shows a few hundred thousand distinct CDR3 sequences; approximately 13% of them were found once. The ten largest make up 9.2% of the sample. Source material: blood. These receptors were taken from a woman aged 18-29 years with Graves' hyperthyroidism.

This sequence joins TRBV10-3 and TRBJ1-1; a possible D gene is TRBD1 (6 bases). CDR1 is ENHRY, CDR2 SYGVKD, per germline. V dropped 3 bases and J dropped 4 bases, with 21 bases sitting between them. The CDR3 extends over 17 amino acids. The CDR3 coding sequence is TGTGCCATCAGTGACCCAGTGAGGGGGGCGCAGGGCACTGAAGCTTTCTTT. Translated: CAISDPVRGAQGTEAFF.

In this sample, this clonotype turned up many times. The chain employs TRBV2 and TRBJ1-6; TRBD1 agrees at 8 bases. J was trimmed by 9 bases and V by 7 bases; bases with no gene match: 11. This CDR3 region has 15 residues. The V gene's germline CDR1 is SNHLY and CDR2 FYNNEI. CDR3 DNA sequence: TGTGCCAGCATTTGGACAGGGAGCTCAATTTCACCCCTCCACTTT. Encoded protein: CASIWTGSSISPLHF.

The chain carries TRBV20-1 and TRBJ2-1; maybe TRBD2 (6 bases). V lost 8 bases to trimming and J lost 3 bases, with 23 bases between them. Germline CDR1 and CDR2: DFQATT and SNEGSKA (reference sequence). This CDR3 has 16 amino acids. The CDR3 is CSPTKSSGDFYNEQFF. The CDR3, as DNA: TGCAGTCCTACAAAGTCGTCGGGAGACTTCTACAATGAGCAGTTCTTC.